This T cell receptor (beta chain) originates from a study of CD8 T cells in ankylosing spondylitis. Study-wide points: Some motif variants had been reported before (in reactive arthritis synovial fluid and blood). There was a TCR beta motif, made of several highly homologous variants, that appeared characteristic of ankylosing spondylitis blood.

With respect to this clonotype: Its antigen is unidentified.

The V end was cut by 1 base, the J end by 4 bases, with 19 bases between. Looked up from germline, CDR1 is MGHRA and CDR2 is YSYEKL. CDR3 length: 17 amino acids. Quantitative 5'-RACE was performed with molecular barcodes, and it yielded the TCR beta libraries. TCRdb reprocessed the 5' RACE reads with MiXCR, giving one entry per CDR3 protein. The table includes under 450,000 distinct CDR3 sequences, roughly 20% detected once. J is TRBJ2-5 and V is TRBV4-1; D unresolved. Sequenced material: blood, either unsorted or a sorted T cell fraction (not recorded which). The sequence was collected from a male donor with ankylosing spondylitis or in good health (not recorded which). Written as DNA, the CDR3 is TGCGCCAGCAGCCAAGGCCCTAATGGGTACGGGTTAGAGACCCAGTACTTC. Its translation: CASSQGPNGYGLETQYF.